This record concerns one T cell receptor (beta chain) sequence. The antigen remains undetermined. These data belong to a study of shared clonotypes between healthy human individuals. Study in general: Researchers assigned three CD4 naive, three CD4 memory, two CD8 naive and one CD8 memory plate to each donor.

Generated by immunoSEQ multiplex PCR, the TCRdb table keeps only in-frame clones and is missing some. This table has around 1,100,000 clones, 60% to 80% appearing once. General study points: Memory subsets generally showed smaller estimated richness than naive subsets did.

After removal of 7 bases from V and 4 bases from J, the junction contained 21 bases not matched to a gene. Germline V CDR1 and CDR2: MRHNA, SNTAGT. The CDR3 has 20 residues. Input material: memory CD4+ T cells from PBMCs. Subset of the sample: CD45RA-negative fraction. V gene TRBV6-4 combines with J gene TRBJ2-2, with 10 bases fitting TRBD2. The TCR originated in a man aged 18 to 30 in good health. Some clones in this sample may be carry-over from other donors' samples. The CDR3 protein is CASTRAELAGVQGVTGELFF. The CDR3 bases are TGTGCCAGCACACGAGCCGAGCTAGCGGGAGTACAAGGGGTCACCGGGGAGCTGTTTTTT.